The T cell receptor (beta chain) described here comes from a study of early T cells in non-severe SARS-CoV-2 infection. In the study overall: Sequencing input comprised bulk RNA from unsorted whole blood; chain pairing was not available. Study results and caveats: VDJdb-based matching was biased toward anti-spike CD8 responses and missed private and CD4 specificities.

As to this clonotype: Antigen specificity is unknown.

cDNA molecules, individually, were tagged with unique molecular identifiers. MiXCR was run by TCRdb on the 5' RACE reads, yielding one entry per CDR3 protein. The sample has roughly 100,000 distinct CDR3 sequences, roughly 13% seen once. V was shortened by 4 bases and J by 5 bases, with 16 bases between the two germline ends. This CDR3 has 15 residues. Germline CDR1 is MGHRA and CDR2 is YSYEKL. This chain connects TRBV4-1 to TRBJ2-3; possibly TRBD2 for D (5 bases). This receptor was obtained from an adult who was a healthcare worker with PCR-confirmed SARS-CoV-2 infection or an uninfected control (not recorded which). The sequenced material came from whole blood. CDR3 DNA: TGCGCCAGCAGCCGAGTACCGGGATCCAGAGATACGCAGTATTTT. Translation gives CASSRVPGSRDTQYF.